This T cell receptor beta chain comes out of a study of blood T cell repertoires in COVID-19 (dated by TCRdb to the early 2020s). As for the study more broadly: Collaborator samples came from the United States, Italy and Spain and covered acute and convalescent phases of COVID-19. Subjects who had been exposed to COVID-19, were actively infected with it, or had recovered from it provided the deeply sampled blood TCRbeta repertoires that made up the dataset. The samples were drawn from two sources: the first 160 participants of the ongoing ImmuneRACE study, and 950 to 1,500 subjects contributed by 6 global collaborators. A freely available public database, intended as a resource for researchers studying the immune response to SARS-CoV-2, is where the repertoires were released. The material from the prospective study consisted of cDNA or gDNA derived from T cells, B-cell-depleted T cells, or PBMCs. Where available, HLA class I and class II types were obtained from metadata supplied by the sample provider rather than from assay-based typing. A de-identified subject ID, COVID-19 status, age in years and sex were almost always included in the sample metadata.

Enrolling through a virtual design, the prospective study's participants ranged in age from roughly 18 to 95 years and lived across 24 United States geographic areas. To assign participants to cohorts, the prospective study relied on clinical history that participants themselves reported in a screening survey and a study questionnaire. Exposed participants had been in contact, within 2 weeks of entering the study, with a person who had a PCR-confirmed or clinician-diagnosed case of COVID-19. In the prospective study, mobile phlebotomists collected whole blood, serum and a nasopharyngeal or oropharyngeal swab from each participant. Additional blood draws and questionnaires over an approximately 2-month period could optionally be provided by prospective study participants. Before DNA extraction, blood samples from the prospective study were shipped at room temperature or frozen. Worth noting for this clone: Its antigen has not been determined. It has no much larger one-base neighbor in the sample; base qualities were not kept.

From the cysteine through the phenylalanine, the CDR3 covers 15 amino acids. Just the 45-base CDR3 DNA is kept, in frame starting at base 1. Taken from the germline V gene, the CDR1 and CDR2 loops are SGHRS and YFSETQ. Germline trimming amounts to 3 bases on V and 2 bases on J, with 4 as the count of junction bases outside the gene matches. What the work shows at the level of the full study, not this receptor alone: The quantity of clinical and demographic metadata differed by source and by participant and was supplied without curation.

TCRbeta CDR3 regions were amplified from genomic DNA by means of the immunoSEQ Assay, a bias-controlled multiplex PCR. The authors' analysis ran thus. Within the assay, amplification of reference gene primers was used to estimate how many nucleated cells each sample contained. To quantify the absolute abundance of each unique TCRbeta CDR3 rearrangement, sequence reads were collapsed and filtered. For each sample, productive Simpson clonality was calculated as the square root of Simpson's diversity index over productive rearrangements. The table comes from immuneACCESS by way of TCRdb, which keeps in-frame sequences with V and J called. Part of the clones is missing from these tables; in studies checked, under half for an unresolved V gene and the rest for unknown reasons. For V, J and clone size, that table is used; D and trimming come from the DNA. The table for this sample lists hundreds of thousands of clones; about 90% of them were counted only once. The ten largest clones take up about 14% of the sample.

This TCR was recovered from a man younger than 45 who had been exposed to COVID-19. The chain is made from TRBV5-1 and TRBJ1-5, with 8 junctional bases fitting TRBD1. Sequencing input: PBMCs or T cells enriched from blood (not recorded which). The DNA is TGCGCCAGCAGCTCCTTGGACAGGGGCAATCAGCCCCAGCATTTT. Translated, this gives CASSSLDRGNQPQHF.